The entry below gives a single T cell receptor beta chain sequence along with its context. The antigen is unknown. V dropped 6 bases and J dropped 6 bases, with 9 bases sitting between them. CDR1 is KGHSH, CDR2 LQKENI, per germline. The CDR3 is made up of 12 amino acids. These data come from a study of neoadjuvant nivolumab and ipilimumab in lung cancer. General study points: Only a small number of samples underwent TCR sequencing. Only two of four nivolumab-treated tumors gained richness and clonality by surgery. Resected-tumor TCR richness correlated positively with pretherapy blood richness.

Sequenced by immunoSEQ multiplex PCR; TCRdb stores in-frame clones only, minus some. The sample has about 29,000 clones; nearly 85% are singletons. The rearrangement links TRBV18 to TRBJ2-1; D is perhaps TRBD2 (6 bases). This receptor was taken from an adult with non-small cell lung cancer. The source was tumor tissue, collected after neoadjuvant nivolumab, alone or with ipilimumab, at or shortly before surgery. The CDR3 DNA follows: TGTGCCAGCTCTGGTAGCGGCAATGAGCAGTTCTTC. It translates to CASSGSGNEQFF. Variable domain in full (rest from reference TRBV18 and TRBJ2-1): NAGVMQNPRHLVRRRGQEARLRCSPMKGHSHVYWYRQLPEEGLKFMVYLQKENIIDESGMPKERFSAEFPKEGPSILRIQQVVRGDSAAYFCASSGSGNEQFFGPGTRLTVL.